These T cell receptor beta chains were read from a single sample in a study of blood T cell repertoires in COVID-19. Generated by immunoSEQ multiplex PCR, the TCRdb table keeps only in-frame clones and is missing some. Of about 210,000 clones in the sample, around 80% are singletons; the top ten hold roughly 12%. Material: peripheral blood. These receptors were collected from a woman aged 40 to 50 with acute or convalescent COVID-19. Both conserved end residues are part of each CDR3. D genes are given only for firm matches. Clone size, where shown, is once, few, many, or a class for clones that have expanded.

V gene	clone size	D gene	J gene	CDR3 DNA	CDR3 protein
TRBV9	-	TRBD1	TRBJ2-2	TGTGCCAGCAGGCGACAGGGGGCGGGGACCGGGGAGCTGTTTTTT	CASRRQGAGTGELFF
TRBV6-5	-	TRBD2	TRBJ2-2	TGTGCCAGCAAAGCGGGGGCCGCCACCGGGGAGCTGTTTTTT	CASKAGAATGELFF
TRBV10-3	few	-	TRBJ2-7	TGTGCCATCAGTGAGATAGACGAGCAGTACTTC	CAISEIDEQYF
TRBV7-2	-	-	TRBJ2-3	TGTGCCAGCAGCTTAGTGGTCCAGTCTGGCACAGATACGCAGTATTTT	CASSLVVQSGTDTQYF
TRBV5-1	-	TRBD2	TRBJ2-2	TGCGCCAGCAGCTGGTATGTGAGCGGGAGCGAACTCACCGGGGAGCTGTTTTTT	CASSWYVSGSELTGELFF
TRBV7-2	-	-	TRBJ1-1	TGTGCCAGCAGCTTAGGACGGAGAGTAAACACTGAAGCTTTCTTT	CASSLGRRVNTEAFF
TRBV27	-	-	TRBJ2-4	TGTGCCAGCAGTTCCGCGAGGGGGAAGGCCAAAAACATTCAGTACTTC	CASSSARGKAKNIQYF
TRBV25-1	-	-	TRBJ1-1	TGTGCCAGCAGTGCTCCTAAGGGGACTTCGAACACTGAAGCTTTCTTT	CASSAPKGTSNTEAFF
TRBV30	-	TRBD2	TRBJ2-7	TGTGCCTGGAGACTAGCGGGAGGCTCCGAGCAGTACTTC	CAWRLAGGSEQYF
TRBV9	-	-	TRBJ2-1	TGTGCCAGCAGCGTAGATCCAGGCGCCTACAATGAGCAGTTCTTC	CASSVDPGAYNEQFF
TRBV10-3	-	-	TRBJ1-1	TGTGCCATCAGTGATATGGACAGAGACACTGAAGCTTTCTTT	CAISDMDRDTEAFF
TRBV7-2	-	TRBD2	TRBJ2-1	TGTGCCAGCAGCGCAGGGACTAGCTACAATGAGCAGTTCTTC	CASSAGTSYNEQFF
TRBV18	-	-	TRBJ2-2	TGTGCCAGCTCACCACGCGGGATGAACACCGGGGAGCTGTTTTTT	CASSPRGMNTGELFF
TRBV27	-	TRBD1	TRBJ2-7	TGTGCCAGCAGTTTATTAAGGGGGCAGGGTTACGAGCAGTACTTC	CASSLLRGQGYEQYF
TRBV25-1	-	TRBD1	TRBJ1-4	TGTGCCAGCAGAACTGGGACAGGGGAACTGTTTTTT	CASRTGTGELFF
TRBV27	-	TRBD2	TRBJ2-1	TGTGCCAGCAGTTCCCAGTTCGGGGGGAGCTCCTACAATGAGCAGTTCTTC	CASSSQFGGSSYNEQFF
TRBV7-8	once	TRBD2	TRBJ2-1	TGTGCCAGCAGCTTATTTAGCGGGCTAGTCAATGAGCAGTTCTTC	CASSLFSGLVNEQFF
TRBV29-1	-	TRBD1	TRBJ1-3	TGCAGCGTTGGGGGAACAGGGGATACTGGAAACACCATATATTTT	CSVGGTGDTGNTIYF
TRBV27	once	-	TRBJ2-2	TGTGCCAGCAGTTTGTACCGCGGCGGGGAGCTGTTTTTT	CASSLYRGGELFF
TRBV6-5	few	TRBD1	TRBJ1-3	TGTGCCAGTCGGACAGGGGCTGGGCACACCATATATTTT	CASRTGAGHTIYF
TRBV4-1	few	-	TRBJ1-4	TGCGCCAGCAGGTCACGAGAGGAAAAACTGTTTTTT	CASRSREEKLFF
TRBV6-2/TRBV6-3	few	-	TRBJ1-6	TGTGCCAGCAGTCCGATTTGGCCGGAGACAGCTTACAGCAATTCACCCCTCCACTTT	CASSPIWPETAYSNSPLHF
TRBV27	-	TRBD1	TRBJ2-1	TGTGCCAGCAGTTTTAGGGCAGACTTTGAGCGACAGGGTCAAAATGAGCAGTTCTTC	CASSFRADFERQGQNEQFF
TRBV18	-	TRBD1	TRBJ1-4	TGTGCCAGCTCACCCTGGGTGGCGGGACAGGAGGACGAAAAACTGTTTTTT	CASSPWVAGQEDEKLFF
TRBV5-1	once	-	TRBJ2-1	TGCGCCAGCAGCTTGGACTATGGGTACAATGAGCAGTTCTTC	CASSLDYGYNEQFF
TRBV6-5	-	-	TRBJ1-1	TGTGCCAGCAGCCCCGCGATGGGGAGGACTGAAGCTTTCTTT	CASSPAMGRTEAFF
TRBV10-3	many	TRBD2	TRBJ2-1	TGTGCCATCAGCCAAAGTCCTAGCGGGGGGGTCAATGAGCAGTTCTTC	CAISQSPSGGVNEQFF
TRBV7-6	-	-	TRBJ2-2	TGTGCCAGCAGCTCGTACACCGGGGAGCTGTTTTTT	CASSSYTGELFF
TRBV25-1	-	-	TRBJ2-7	TGTGCCAGCAGTGTTGGGGCGGACGAGCAGTACTTC	CASSVGADEQYF
TRBV7-2	-	TRBD2	TRBJ2-3	TGTGCCAGCAGCTCCCGAAGCGGGGTAACAGATACGCAGTATTTT	CASSSRSGVTDTQYF
TRBV7-6	-	TRBD1	TRBJ2-7	TGTGCCAGCAGCACTCGGGACAGTTCGGTCAGCGAGCAGTACTTC	CASSTRDSSVSEQYF
TRBV25-1	many	TRBD1	TRBJ2-7	TGTGCCAGCAGTGAAAGGGGGCACCCCTACGAGCAGTACTTC	CASSERGHPYEQYF
TRBV19	-	TRBD2	TRBJ2-1	TGTGCCAGTACCCCTACGTTCACTAGCGGGGGCCATGAGCAGTTCTTC	CASTPTFTSGGHEQFF
TRBV3-1/TRBV3-2	few	-	TRBJ2-3	TGTGCCAGCAGCCAAGATGGGGACACTCATACGCAGTATTTT	CASSQDGDTHTQYF
TRBV10-1	-	TRBD2	TRBJ2-7	TGCGCCAGCAGTGAGAAGTCGGATATGGGACTAGCGGGAGGGAACTCGGGGTGGGAGCAGTACTTC	CASSEKSDMGLAGGNSGWEQYF
TRBV12-5	-	-	TRBJ2-7	TGTGCTAGTGGTACCGGGAGTTACGAGCAGTACTTC	CASGTGSYEQYF
TRBV5-1	-	-	TRBJ2-2	TGCGCCAGCAGCTTGGTCAGGTTCACCGGGGAGCTGTTTTTT	CASSLVRFTGELFF
TRBV7-3	few	-	TRBJ1-1	TGTGCCAGCAGCTTAGACGGGGGCACTGAAGCTTTCTTT	CASSLDGGTEAFF
TRBV11-2	-	TRBD2	TRBJ2-7	TGTGCCAGCAGCCCCCGTACTAGCGGGGGTTCATACGAGCAGTACTTC	CASSPRTSGGSYEQYF